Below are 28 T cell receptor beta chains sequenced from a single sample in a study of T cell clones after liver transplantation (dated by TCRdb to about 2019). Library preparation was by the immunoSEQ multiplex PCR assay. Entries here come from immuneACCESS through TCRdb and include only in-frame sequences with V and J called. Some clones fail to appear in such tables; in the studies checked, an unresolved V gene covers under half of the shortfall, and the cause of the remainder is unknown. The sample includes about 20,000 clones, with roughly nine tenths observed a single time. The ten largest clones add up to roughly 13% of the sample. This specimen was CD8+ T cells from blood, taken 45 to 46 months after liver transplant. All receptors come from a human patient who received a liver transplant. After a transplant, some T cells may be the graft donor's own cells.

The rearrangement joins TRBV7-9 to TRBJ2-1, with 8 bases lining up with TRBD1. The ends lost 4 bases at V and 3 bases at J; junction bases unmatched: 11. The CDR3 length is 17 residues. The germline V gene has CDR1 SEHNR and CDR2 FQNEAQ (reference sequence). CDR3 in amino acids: CASSSRTGTGYYNEQFF. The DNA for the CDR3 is TGTGCCAGCAGCTCACGAACCGGGACAGGCTACTACAATGAGCAGTTCTTC.

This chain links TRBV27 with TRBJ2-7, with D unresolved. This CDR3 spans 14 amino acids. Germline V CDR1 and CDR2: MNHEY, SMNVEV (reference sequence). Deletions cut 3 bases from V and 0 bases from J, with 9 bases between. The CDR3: CASSFSSLSYEQYF. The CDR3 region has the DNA TGTGCCAGCAGTTTCTCCAGCCTCTCCTACGAGCAGTACTTC.

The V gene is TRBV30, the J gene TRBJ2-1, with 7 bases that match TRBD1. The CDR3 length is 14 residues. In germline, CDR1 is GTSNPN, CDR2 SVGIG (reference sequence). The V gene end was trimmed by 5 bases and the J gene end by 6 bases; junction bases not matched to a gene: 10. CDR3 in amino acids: CAWGRGAGGNEQFF. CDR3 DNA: TGTGCCTGGGGGAGAGGTGCAGGGGGCAATGAGCAGTTCTTC.

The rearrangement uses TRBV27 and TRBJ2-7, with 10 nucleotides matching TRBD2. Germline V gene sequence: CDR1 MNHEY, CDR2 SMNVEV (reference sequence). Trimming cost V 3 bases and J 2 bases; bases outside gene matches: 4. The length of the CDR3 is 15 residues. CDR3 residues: CASSFGTSVPYEQYF. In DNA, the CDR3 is TGTGCCAGCAGTTTTGGGACTAGCGTCCCCTACGAGCAGTACTTC.

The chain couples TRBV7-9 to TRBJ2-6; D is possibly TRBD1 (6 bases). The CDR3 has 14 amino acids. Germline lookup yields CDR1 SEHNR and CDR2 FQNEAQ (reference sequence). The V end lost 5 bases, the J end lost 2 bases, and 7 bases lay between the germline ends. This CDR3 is CASSDRTGANVLTF. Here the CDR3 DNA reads TGTGCCAGCAGCGACAGGACTGGGGCCAACGTCCTGACTTTC.

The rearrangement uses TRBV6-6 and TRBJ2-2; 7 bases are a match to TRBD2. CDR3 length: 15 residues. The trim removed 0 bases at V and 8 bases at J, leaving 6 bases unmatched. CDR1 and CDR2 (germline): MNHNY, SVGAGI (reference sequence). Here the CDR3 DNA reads TGTGCCAGCAGTTACTCCCCGGGAGCGGGGGGGGAGCTGTTTTTT. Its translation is CASSYSPGAGGELFF.

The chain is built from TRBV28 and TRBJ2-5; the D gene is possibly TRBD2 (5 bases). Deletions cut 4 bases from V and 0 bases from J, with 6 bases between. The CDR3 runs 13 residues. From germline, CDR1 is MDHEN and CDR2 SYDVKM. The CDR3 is CASSSDYQETQYF. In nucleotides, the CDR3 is TGTGCCAGCAGTTCGGACTACCAAGAGACCCAGTACTTC.

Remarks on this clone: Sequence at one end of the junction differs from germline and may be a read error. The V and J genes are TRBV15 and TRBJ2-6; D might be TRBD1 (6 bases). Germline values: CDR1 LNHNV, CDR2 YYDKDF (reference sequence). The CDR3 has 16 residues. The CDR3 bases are TGTGCCACCAGCGGAGACAGGCCCTCTGGGGCCAACGTCCTGACTTTC. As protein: CATSGDRPSGANVLTF. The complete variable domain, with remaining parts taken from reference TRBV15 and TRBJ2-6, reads DAMVIQNPRYQVTQFGKPVTLSCSQTLNHNVMYWYQQKSSQAPKLLFHYYDKDFNNEADTPDNFQSRRPNTSFCFLDIRSPGLGDTAMYLCATSGDRPSGANVLTFGAGSRLTVL.

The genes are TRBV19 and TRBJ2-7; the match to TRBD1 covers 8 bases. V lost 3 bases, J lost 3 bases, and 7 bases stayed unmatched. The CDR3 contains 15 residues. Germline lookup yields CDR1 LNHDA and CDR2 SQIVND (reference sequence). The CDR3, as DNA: TGTGCCAGTAGTATGGGAACAGGGGGGTACTACGAGCAGTACTTC. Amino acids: CASSMGTGGYYEQYF.

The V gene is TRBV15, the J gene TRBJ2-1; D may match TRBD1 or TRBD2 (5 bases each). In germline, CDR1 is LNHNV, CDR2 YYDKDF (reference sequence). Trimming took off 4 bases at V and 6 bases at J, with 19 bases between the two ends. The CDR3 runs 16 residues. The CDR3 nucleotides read TGTGCCACCAGCAACAACCCATGGGACCACCTCAATGAGCAGTTCTTC. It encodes CATSNNPWDHLNEQFF.

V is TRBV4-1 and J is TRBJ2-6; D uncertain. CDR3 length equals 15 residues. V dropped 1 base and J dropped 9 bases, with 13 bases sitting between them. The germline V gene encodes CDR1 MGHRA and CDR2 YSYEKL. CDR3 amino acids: CASSQGSVALNVLTF. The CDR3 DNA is TGCGCCAGCAGCCAAGGGAGCGTGGCGCTCAACGTCCTGACTTTC.

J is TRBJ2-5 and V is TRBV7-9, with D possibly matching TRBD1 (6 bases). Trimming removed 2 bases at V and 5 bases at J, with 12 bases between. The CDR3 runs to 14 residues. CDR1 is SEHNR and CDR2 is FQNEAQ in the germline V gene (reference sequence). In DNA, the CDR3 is TGTGCCAGCAGCTTACCCACAGGGATGGAGACCCAGTACTTC. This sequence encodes CASSLPTGMETQYF.

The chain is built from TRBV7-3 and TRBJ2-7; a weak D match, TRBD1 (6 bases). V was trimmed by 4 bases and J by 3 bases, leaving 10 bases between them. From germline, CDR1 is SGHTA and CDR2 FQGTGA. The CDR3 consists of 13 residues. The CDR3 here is CASSWDNGYEQYF. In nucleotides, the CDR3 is TGTGCCAGCAGCTGGGACAACGGCTACGAGCAGTACTTC.

CDR3 nucleotides: TGCGCCAGCAGCTTGGCCCTCAGGGGGATTGAAGCTTTCTTT. Translated, it gives CASSLALRGIEAFF. The J gene is TRBJ1-1, the V gene TRBV5-1, with TRBD1 matching over 7 bases. Trimming took 0 bases from V and 7 from J; bases not matched to a gene: 6. The CDR3 length is 14 residues. From germline, CDR1 is SGHRS and CDR2 YFSETQ.

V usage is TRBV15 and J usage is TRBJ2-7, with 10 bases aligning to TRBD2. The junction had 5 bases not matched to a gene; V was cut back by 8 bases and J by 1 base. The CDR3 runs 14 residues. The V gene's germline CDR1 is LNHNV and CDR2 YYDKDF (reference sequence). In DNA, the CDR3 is TGTGCCACCCTCTCTAGCGGGGGATCCTACGAGCAGTACTTC. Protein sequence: CATLSSGGSYEQYF.

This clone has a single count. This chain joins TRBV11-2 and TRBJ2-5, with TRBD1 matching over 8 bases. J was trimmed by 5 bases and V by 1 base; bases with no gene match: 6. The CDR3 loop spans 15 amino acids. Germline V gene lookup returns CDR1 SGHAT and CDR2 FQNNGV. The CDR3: CASSLGGQGLETQYF. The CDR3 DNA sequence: TGTGCCAGCAGCTTAGGAGGACAGGGTTTGGAGACCCAGTACTTC.

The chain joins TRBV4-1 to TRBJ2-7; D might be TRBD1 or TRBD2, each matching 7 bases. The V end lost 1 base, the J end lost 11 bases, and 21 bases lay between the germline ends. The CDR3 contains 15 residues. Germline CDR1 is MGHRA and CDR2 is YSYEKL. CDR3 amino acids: CASSQATGEGWEKYF. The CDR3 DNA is TGCGCCAGCAGCCAAGCAACAGGGGAGGGTTGGGAAAAGTACTTC.

The CDR3 nucleotides are TGTGCTAGTGGTATTAGCGGGAGTGTGGGCACAGATACGCAGTATTTT. Its protein is CASGISGSVGTDTQYF. The rearrangement uses TRBV12-5 and TRBJ2-3; 9 bases line up with TRBD2. With 5 bases clipped from V and 1 base from J, the junction kept 7 bases outside the gene matches. Per germline, CDR1 LGHNT and CDR2 FRNRAP. CDR3 length: 16 amino acids.

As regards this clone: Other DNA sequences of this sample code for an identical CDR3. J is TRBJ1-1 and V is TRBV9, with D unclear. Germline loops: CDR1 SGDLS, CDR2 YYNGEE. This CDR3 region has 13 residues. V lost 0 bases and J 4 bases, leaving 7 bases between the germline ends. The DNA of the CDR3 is TGTGCCAGCAGCGTAGGAGTCGGCACTGAAGCTTTCTTT. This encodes CASSVGVGTEAFF. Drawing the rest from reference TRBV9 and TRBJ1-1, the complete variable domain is DSGVTQTPKHLITATGQRVTLRCSPRSGDLSVYWYQQSLDQGLQFLIQYYNGEERAKGNILERFSAQQFPDLHSELNLSSLELGDSALYFCASSVGVGTEAFFGQGTRLTVV.

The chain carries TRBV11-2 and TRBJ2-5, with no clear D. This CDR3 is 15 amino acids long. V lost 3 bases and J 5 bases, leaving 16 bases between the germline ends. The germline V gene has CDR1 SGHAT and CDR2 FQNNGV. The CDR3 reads CASSLAGITDETQYF. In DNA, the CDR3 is TGTGCCAGCAGCTTGGCTGGGATAACAGACGAGACCCAGTACTTC. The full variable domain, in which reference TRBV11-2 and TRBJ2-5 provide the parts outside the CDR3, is EAGVAQSPRYKIIEKRQSVAFWCNPISGHATLYWYQQILGQGPKLLIQFQNNGVVDDSQLPKDRFSAERLKGVDSTLKIQPAKLEDSAVYLCASSLAGITDETQYFGPGTRLLVL.

CDR3 sequence: CASSIGPTGVTEAFF. In DNA form, the CDR3 reads TGTGCCAGTAGTATAGGACCGACAGGTGTGACTGAAGCTTTCTTT. This chain uses TRBV19 with TRBJ1-1; a weak D match, TRBD1 (6 bases). V was clipped by 1 base and J by 5 bases, with 14 bases between them. From germline, CDR1 is LNHDA and CDR2 SQIVND (reference sequence). The CDR3 is made up of 15 amino acids.

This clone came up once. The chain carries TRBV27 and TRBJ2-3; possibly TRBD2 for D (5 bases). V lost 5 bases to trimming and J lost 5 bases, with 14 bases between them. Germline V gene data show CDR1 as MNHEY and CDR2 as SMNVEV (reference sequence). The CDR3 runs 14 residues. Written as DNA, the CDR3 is TGTGCCAGCAGTCCCCTCGGGGTTTTAGATACGCAGTATTTT. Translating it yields CASSPLGVLDTQYF.

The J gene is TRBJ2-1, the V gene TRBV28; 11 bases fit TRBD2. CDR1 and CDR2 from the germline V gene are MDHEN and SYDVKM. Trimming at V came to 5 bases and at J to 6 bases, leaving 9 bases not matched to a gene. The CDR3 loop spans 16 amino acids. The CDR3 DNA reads TGTGCCAGCAGTCCCTCTACTAGCGGGAGCCCCAATGAGCAGTTCTTC. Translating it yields CASSPSTSGSPNEQFF.

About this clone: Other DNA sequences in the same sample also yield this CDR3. CDR3: CASSQDRGQGDYGYTF. The CDR3 DNA follows: TGCGCCAGCAGCCAAGATCGAGGACAGGGGGACTATGGCTACACCTTC. This chain connects TRBV4-1 to TRBJ1-2, with 10 bases identical to TRBD1. Germline V CDR1 and CDR2: MGHRA, YSYEKL. This CDR3 has 16 residues. V trimming: 0 bases; J trimming: 3 bases; junction bases outside the gene matches: 4.

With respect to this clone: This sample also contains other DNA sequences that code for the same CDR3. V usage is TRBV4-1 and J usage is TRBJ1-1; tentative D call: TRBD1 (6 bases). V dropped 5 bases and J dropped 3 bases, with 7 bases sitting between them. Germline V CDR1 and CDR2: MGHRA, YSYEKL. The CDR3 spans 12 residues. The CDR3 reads CASSRGDTEAFF. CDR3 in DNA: TGCGCCAGCAGCAGGGGGGACACTGAAGCTTTCTTT.

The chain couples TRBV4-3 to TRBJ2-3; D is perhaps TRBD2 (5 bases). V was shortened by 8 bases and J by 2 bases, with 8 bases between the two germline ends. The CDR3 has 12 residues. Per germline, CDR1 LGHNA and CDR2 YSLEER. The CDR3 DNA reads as TGCGCCAGCCGACTAAACACAGATACGCAGTATTTT. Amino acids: CASRLNTDTQYF.

CDR3 DNA: TGTGCCAGCAGTCCCCAGGGCTTATACACTGAAGCTTTCTTT. It is translated as CASSPQGLYTEAFF. The chain joins TRBV28 to TRBJ1-1, with D tentatively TRBD1 (5 bases). CDR1 and CDR2 (germline): MDHEN, SYDVKM. The CDR3 contains 14 residues. Between the trimmed V and J ends, which lost 5 bases and 3 bases, there was a span of 13 bases.

DNA for the CDR3: TGCGCCAGCAGTCAACGGCCGGGTGTAGTCGGCTTCAGCAATCAGCCCCAGCATTTT. Translation gives CASSQRPGVVGFSNQPQHF. The chain is built from TRBV23-1 and TRBJ1-5; D is uncertain. TRBV23-1 is an ORF for which the function is uncertain. V lost 2 bases to trimming and J lost 1 base, with 21 bases between them. The CDR3 covers 19 residues.